This TCR beta chain came from a study of cytomegalovirus exposure and HLA in healthy donors. Profiling relied on immunoSEQ multiplex PCR, and the TCRdb table lists in-frame clones only, not all of them. This sample carries under 200,000 clones, 91% of them seen once, and the ten largest clones take around 3.1%. Source material: PBMCs. The receptor was isolated from a woman under 30 in good health and CMV-seropositive.

CDR3 nucleotides: TGTGCCAGCAGTGAAGCTAGCGGGAATGTCTACGAGCAGTACTTC. The encoded protein is CASSEASGNVYEQYF. The chain has TRBV2 and TRBJ2-7; the match to TRBD2 covers 8 bases. The CDR3 totals 15 residues. V was pared by 0 bases and J by 3 bases, with 4 bases of the junction left unmatched. Germline CDR1 is SNHLY and CDR2 is FYNNEI.